Listed below are T cell receptor beta chains from one sample, sequenced in a study of CD8 T cells in ankylosing spondylitis. TCRdb called the 5' RACE reads again in MiXCR, with one record for every CDR3 protein. The data hold some 130,000 distinct CDR3 sequences, with approximately 10% observed a single time. The sequenced sample was blood, either unsorted or a sorted T cell fraction (not recorded which). Every receptor here comes from a male donor with ankylosing spondylitis or in good health (not recorded which). CDR3s include the opening cysteine and the closing phenylalanine or tryptophan. A D gene is named only where the DNA matches it firmly. Size is stated for part of the rows, as once, few or many counts, or as a class when the clone is expanded.

v_gene	j_gene	abundance	d_gene	CDR3nt	CDR3aa
TRBV15	TRBJ1-5	few	.	TGTGCCACCAGCGTATCTAGGGAGTTCCAGCCCCAGCATTTT	CATSVSREFQPQHF
TRBV20-1	TRBJ2-7	few	TRBD2	TGCAGTGCCCCTTCGGAGACTAGCGGGAGGCAACCCCCCTACGAGCAGTACTTC	CSAPSETSGRQPPYEQYF
TRBV9	TRBJ1-2	few	.	TGTGCCAGCAGCGTAGGGGACGGTAACTATGGCTACACCTTC	CASSVGDGNYGYTF
TRBV12-3/TRBV12-4	TRBJ2-7	many	.	TGTGCCAGCAAGGTGGGGGCGCTGAGTTACGAGCAGTACTTC	CASKVGALSYEQYF
TRBV7-2	TRBJ2-1	many	TRBD2	TGTGCCAGCAGCTTAGATTCTAGCGGTCCCTACAATGAGCAGTTCTTC	CASSLDSSGPYNEQFF
TRBV4-1	TRBJ2-1	many	TRBD1	TGCGCCAGCAGCCAACTCCCGGGACAGTCCAATGAGCAGTTCTTC	CASSQLPGQSNEQFF
TRBV5-1	TRBJ2-1	many	.	TGCGCCAGCAGCCGCGGGGTAGCGGTACCCTACAATGAGCAGTTCTTC	CASSRGVAVPYNEQFF
TRBV10-3	TRBJ2-7	.	.	TGTGCCATCAGTGAGAGGGGAACCCCCTACGAGCAGTACTTC	CAISERGTPYEQYF
TRBV12-3/TRBV12-4	TRBJ2-3	.	.	TGTGCCAGCACCTTACGACTAGGTATTTTGCCAGATACGCAGTATTTT	CASTLRLGILPDTQYF
TRBV6-6	TRBJ2-7	many	.	TGTGCCAGCAGTTCCGCCTGGTCCCTCGAGCAGTACTTC	CASSSAWSLEQYF
TRBV7-2	TRBJ1-2	many	.	TGTGCCAGCAGTCGTCAAATGGGGGTTGGCGTCTATGGCTACACCTTC	CASSRQMGVGVYGYTF
TRBV12-3/TRBV12-4	TRBJ1-2	few	.	TGTGCCAGCAGTTTAAACGCTGGGTATGGCTACACCTTC	CASSLNAGYGYTF
TRBV29-1	TRBJ1-2	.	TRBD1	TGCAGCGCTTTAAGGACAGGAACCTATGGCTACACCTTC	CSALRTGTYGYTF
TRBV20-1	TRBJ2-4	many	TRBD2	TGCAGTGCTAGACGGACTAGCGGGAGTGTCATTCAGTACTTC	CSARRTSGSVIQYF
TRBV20-1	TRBJ1-2	.	.	TGCAGTGCCCATCTCCCGGGATATGGCTACACCTTC	CSAHLPGYGYTF
TRBV29-1	TRBJ2-1	many	TRBD1	TGCAGCGTTGAGCACAGGGGTGGTGGTGAGCAGTTCTTC	CSVEHRGGGEQFF
TRBV28	TRBJ2-7	many	.	TGTGCCAGCAGTCACCGGGGGACCTACGAGCAGTACTTC	CASSHRGTYEQYF
TRBV7-9	TRBJ2-5	.	.	TGTGCCAGCAGCCGCTTTCTCGGGACTGGCCAAGAGACCCAGTACTTC	CASSRFLGTGQETQYF
TRBV20-1	TRBJ2-5	.	.	TGCAGTGCCGACCGAATCTTAGGTGGGGGAGAGACCCAGTACTTC	CSADRILGGGETQYF
TRBV12-3/TRBV12-4	TRBJ1-5	many	.	TGTGCCAGCAGTTTCGGTTTCGGGGAGGGTGGCAATCAGCCCCAGCATTTT	CASSFGFGEGGNQPQHF
TRBV6-1	TRBJ1-1	few	.	TGTGCCAGCAGTCCATCAGCGCCAGGGGAGGGCACTGAAGCTTTCTTT	CASSPSAPGEGTEAFF
TRBV4-3	TRBJ2-2	many	TRBD1	TGCGCCAGCAGCCAGGACAGGGGGCGTTCCGGGGAGCTGTTTTTT	CASSQDRGRSGELFF
TRBV20-1	TRBJ2-3	many	TRBD1	TGCAGTGCGCGACAGGGGAAAGATACGCAGTATTTT	CSARQGKDTQYF
TRBV28	TRBJ1-1	many	.	TGTGCCAGCAGTTTATTAAACAGGGAAGCTTTCTTT	CASSLLNREAFF
TRBV20-1	TRBJ1-6	few	TRBD1	TGCAGTGCCCCTGGACAGGGCACCTTTCATAATTCACCCCTCCACTTT	CSAPGQGTFHNSPLHF
TRBV3-1	TRBJ2-6	many	TRBD1	TGTGCCAGCAGCCCGCGCCGGGACAGAGGATCTGGGGCCAACGTCCTGACTTTC	CASSPRRDRGSGANVLTF
TRBV11-2	TRBJ2-3	many	.	TGTGCCAGCAGCCATAACCCAGCAGGCACAGATACGCAGTATTTT	CASSHNPAGTDTQYF
TRBV7-2	TRBJ2-7	.	.	TGTGCCAGCAGCATGACTAGTTTCGAGCAGTACTTC	CASSMTSFEQYF
TRBV7-9	TRBJ2-3	.	TRBD2	TGTGCCAGCAGCCTGGCTAGCGGGAGGGAGGATACGCAGTATTTT	CASSLASGREDTQYF
TRBV5-1	TRBJ2-5	many	TRBD1	TGCGCCAGCAGCTTAGGACAGGGGCAGACCCAGTACTTC	CASSLGQGQTQYF
TRBV5-1	TRBJ2-5	few	.	TGCGCCAGCACCGCCGTAGGGACGGATGATTTTGAGACCCAGTACTTC	CASTAVGTDDFETQYF
TRBV5-1	TRBJ2-7	many	.	TGCGCCAGCAGCTTGGTTCCAGGGGTGGACGAGCAGTACTTC	CASSLVPGVDEQYF
TRBV5-6	TRBJ2-3	many	TRBD1	TGTGCCAGCAGCTTGGCTGGGGACAGAATCACAGATACGCAGTATTTT	CASSLAGDRITDTQYF
TRBV11-2	TRBJ1-6	many	.	TGTGCCAGCAGCGCGCACAGGCTCAGCTCCTATAATTCACCCCTCCACTTT	CASSAHRLSSYNSPLHF
TRBV12-3/TRBV12-4	TRBJ1-2	many	.	TGTGCCAGCAGTTTAGCTCCCGAAGCTAACTATGGCTACACCTTC	CASSLAPEANYGYTF
TRBV12-3/TRBV12-4	TRBJ2-1	many	.	TGTGCCAGCAGCGACACAGGGGGGAGGGTAAATGAGCAGTTCTTC	CASSDTGGRVNEQFF
TRBV7-3	TRBJ2-1	.	TRBD2	TGTGCCAGCAGCTTAATGGCGGGAGTTGTCTACAATGAGCAGTTCTTC	CASSLMAGVVYNEQFF
TRBV5-1	TRBJ2-7	.	TRBD2	TGCGCCAGCAGAGGACTAGCCTACGAGCAGTACTTC	CASRGLAYEQYF
TRBV3-1	TRBJ2-5	few	.	TGTGCCAGCAGCCCCCAATCTCCGACTAGTAGCTTGGAGACCCAGTACTTC	CASSPQSPTSSLETQYF
TRBV5-1	TRBJ2-3	.	.	TGCGCCAGCAGCTTGAGTGGTGTGGGAGATACGCAGTATTTT	CASSLSGVGDTQYF
TRBV5-1	TRBJ2-5	few	.	TGCGCCAGCAGCTTGTTTGGGAACGCAGATGGCCAAGAGACCCAGTACTTC	CASSLFGNADGQETQYF
TRBV3-1	TRBJ2-1	many	TRBD2	TGTGCCAGCAGCCAAGATACTCGTCCGGGACTAGCGGGCAATGAGCAGTTCTTC	CASSQDTRPGLAGNEQFF
TRBV29-1	TRBJ2-1	few	TRBD2	TGCAGCGTAACCCTGGTGTTAGCGGGAGGAGAGCAGTTCTTC	CSVTLVLAGGEQFF
TRBV5-1	TRBJ2-1	many	.	TGCGCCAGCAGCTTGGAGGGGGTGAGGCGCAATGAGCAGTTCTTC	CASSLEGVRRNEQFF
TRBV7-9	TRBJ2-3	.	.	TGTGCCAGCAGCCGAAGGGGGGACACAGATACGCAGTATTTT	CASSRRGDTDTQYF
TRBV7-2	TRBJ2-3	many	.	TGTGCCAGCAGCTATACTAGCTCACCCACCACAGATACGCAGTATTTT	CASSYTSSPTTDTQYF
TRBV29-1	TRBJ1-2	many	.	TGCAGCGATATGGGTCCCGGGACAATCATTGGCTACACCTTC	CSDMGPGTIIGYTF
TRBV30	TRBJ2-1	many	TRBD2	TGTGCCTGGAGCGGGCTAGCGGTAACTCAGTTCTTC	CAWSGLAVTQFF
TRBV4-3	TRBJ2-1	many	.	TGCGCCAGCAGCCCTGATGTCAACCTCCCCCCGGCCGAGCAGTTCTTC	CASSPDVNLPPAEQFF
TRBV7-9	TRBJ2-7	.	TRBD2	TGTGCCAGCAGCTCCCCCGGGGGGGGTTACGAGCAGTACTTC	CASSSPGGGYEQYF
TRBV11-2	TRBJ2-1	many	.	TGTGCCAGCAGCTTAGCTTTCGAGGGCGCCAAGTTCTTC	CASSLAFEGAKFF
TRBV28	TRBJ2-7	few	.	TGTGCCAGCAGCCCTCGTAGGTGGCAGGGGCCCTACGAGCAGTACTTC	CASSPRRWQGPYEQYF
TRBV5-1	TRBJ1-5	few	.	TGCGCCAGCAGCCCGGCCCCTGATGATCAGCCCCAGCATTTT	CASSPAPDDQPQHF
TRBV7-2	TRBJ2-1	.	TRBD1	TGTGCCAGCAGCCCAGTGACAGGGAATGAGCAGTTCTTC	CASSPVTGNEQFF
TRBV6-2/TRBV6-3	TRBJ2-7	.	TRBD1	TGTGCCAGCAGTTTCCCCGCGGGACAGGGGATGTACGAGCAGTACTTC	CASSFPAGQGMYEQYF
TRBV6-5	TRBJ2-7	.	TRBD1	TGTGCCAGCAGTTACTCCGGACAGGTCGCCTACGAGCAGTACTTC	CASSYSGQVAYEQYF
TRBV29-1	TRBJ2-1	many	.	TGCAGCGTCTACGACGGGGCGTACAATGAGCAGTTCTTC	CSVYDGAYNEQFF